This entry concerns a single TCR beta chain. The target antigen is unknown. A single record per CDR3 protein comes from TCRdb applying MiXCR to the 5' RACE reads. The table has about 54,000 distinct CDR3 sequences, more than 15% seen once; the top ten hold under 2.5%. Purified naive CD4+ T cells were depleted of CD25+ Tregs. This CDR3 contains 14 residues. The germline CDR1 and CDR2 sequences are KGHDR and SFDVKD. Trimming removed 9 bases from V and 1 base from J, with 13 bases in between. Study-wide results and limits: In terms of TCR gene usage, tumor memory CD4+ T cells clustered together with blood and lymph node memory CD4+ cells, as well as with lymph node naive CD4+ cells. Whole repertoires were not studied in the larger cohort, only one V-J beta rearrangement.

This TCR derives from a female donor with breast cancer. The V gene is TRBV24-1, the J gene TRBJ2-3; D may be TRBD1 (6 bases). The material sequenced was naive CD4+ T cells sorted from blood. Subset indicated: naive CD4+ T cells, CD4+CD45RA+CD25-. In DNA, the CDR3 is TGTGCCACCCGGGCGGCAGGGGGCACAGATACGCAGTATTTT. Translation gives CATRAAGGTDTQYF.